This T cell receptor (beta chain) was retrieved from a study of tissue T cells after allogeneic stem cell transplantation (dated by TCRdb to the early 2020s). Study-wide context: For tissues with multiple samples, a pathologist reviewed H&E sections and gave sequencing priority to samples with histologically apparent lymphocytes. The study profiled TCR beta repertoires in many tissues obtained from research autopsies of patients with and without GVHD, and also in mouse models of GVHD. The human part of the study was a prospective observational study with no blinding and no randomization.

The trim is 3 bases for V and 4 bases for J, with a gap of 9 bases between the germline ends. The CDR3 has 13 amino acids, counting the end cysteine and phenylalanine. The sequence is cut down to CDR3 DNA, 39 bases in frame from base 1. The investigation overall reported the following: The patient cohort was small and clinically heterogeneous, and sampling depth was acknowledged as a limitation. Within patients, how anatomically similar tissues were was a major factor shaping TCR repertoire composition, regardless of disease or transplant status. Only a few T cell clones appeared in more than one patient, yet motif-based clustering showed tissue-specific repertoire signatures that were shared between patients. The study did not determine which tissue TCRs were alloreactive or antigen-specific, and some clones might have been persisting host cells. In both patients and mice, T cells from blood and spleen picked up only a limited part of the TCR repertoire that was detected in tissues. No blood samples were available for the non-GVHD comparator patients.

Library preparation was by the immunoSEQ multiplex PCR assay. Adaptive Biotechnologies performed TCRbeta CDR3 sequencing at survey depth and reported CDR3 sequences, V/J genes, productive frequency, and template counts. TCR beta CDR3 regions were amplified from genomic DNA instead of RNA. As for how the authors treated the data: Jensen-Shannon divergence served to quantify pairwise repertoire overlap between tissues, with 0 meaning identical and 1 meaning complete divergence. Tissues were clustered by single-linkage agglomerative hierarchical clustering of pairwise JSD values, and the clustering results were displayed as dendrograms. GLIPH2 was run on all patient samples with simulation_depth 1000, kmer_min_depth 3, cdr3_length_cutoff 8, keeping groups with more than two unique CDR3s. A standardized tissue-overlap score extrapolated Jaccard GLIPH-group overlap across patients to a standard repertoire size of 1000 clones. Associations of diversity with clinical or experimental variables used linear mixed-effect models with tissue fixed effects and individual random effects. What TCRdb holds here is the immuneACCESS table cut down to in-frame rearrangements. Part of the clones is not present; checked against another copy, under half of the missing clones reflect an unresolved V gene, and the others are unexplained. The D gene and trimming were derived from the DNA, and the V and J assignments and clone size from that table. This sample holds 3,000 to 5,000 clones; 65% to 75% were observed only once. Less than 12% of the sample rests with the top ten.

In light of the paper, this sample's time point label describes: human tissue collected at research (rapid) autopsy. Three non-HCT comparator patients with other cancers, having at least five GI tract samples and no known GI disease at death, were selected retrospectively. Autopsy tissues included GI sites from esophagus to rectum, liver, skin and lymphoid organs including spleen, after a median post-mortem interval of 9.75 hours. Autopsy specimens were bisected, with one portion flash-frozen in liquid nitrogen and the remainder formalin-fixed, and GI outer muscle layers were removed. Genomic DNA was extracted from frozen tissues using the Mag-Bind Blood & Tissue DNA HDQ 96 Kit on a Chemagic 360 or the DNeasy Blood & Tissue Kit. Because of concern about red blood cell contamination, extracted DNA underwent additional purification with the Genomic DNA Clean & Concentrator-25 kit. Details on this clone: Its target antigen remains unknown. The input lacks base qualities; no much larger clone sits a single base away.

The material sequenced was left colon tissue, taken at autopsy. This sequence originates from a woman aged 18 to 55 with breast cancer. The chain employs TRBV12-3 or TRBV12-4 and TRBJ1-2; the D gene lacks a confident call. The CDR3 sequence is CASSLRHVYGYTF. The DNA sequence reads TGTGCCAGCAGTTTGAGACACGTCTATGGCTACACCTTC.